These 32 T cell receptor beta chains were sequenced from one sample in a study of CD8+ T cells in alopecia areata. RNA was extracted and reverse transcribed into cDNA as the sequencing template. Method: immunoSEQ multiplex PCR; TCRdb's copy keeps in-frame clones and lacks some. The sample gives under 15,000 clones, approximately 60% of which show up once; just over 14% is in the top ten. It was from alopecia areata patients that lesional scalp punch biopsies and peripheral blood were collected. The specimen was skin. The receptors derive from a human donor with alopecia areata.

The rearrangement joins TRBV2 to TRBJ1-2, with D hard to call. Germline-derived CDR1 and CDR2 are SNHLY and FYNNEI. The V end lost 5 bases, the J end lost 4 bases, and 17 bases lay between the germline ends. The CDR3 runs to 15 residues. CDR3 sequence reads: CASSPTQLTLYGYTF. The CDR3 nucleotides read TGTGCCAGCAGTCCAACTCAATTGACACTCTATGGCTACACCTTC.

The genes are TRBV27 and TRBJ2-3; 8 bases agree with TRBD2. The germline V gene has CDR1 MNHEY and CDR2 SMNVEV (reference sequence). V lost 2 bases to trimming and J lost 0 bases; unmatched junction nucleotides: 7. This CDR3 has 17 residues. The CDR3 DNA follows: TGTGCCAGCAGTTTAATGGCTAGCGGGTTTAGCACAGATACGCAGTATTTT. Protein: CASSLMASGFSTDTQYF.

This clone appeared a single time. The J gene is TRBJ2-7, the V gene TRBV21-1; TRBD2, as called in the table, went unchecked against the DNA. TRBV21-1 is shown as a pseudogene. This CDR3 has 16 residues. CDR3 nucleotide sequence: TGTGCCAGCAGGCGACGCGTAGCACACGTGTTAGACGAGCAGTACTTC. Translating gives CASRRRVAHVLDEQYF.

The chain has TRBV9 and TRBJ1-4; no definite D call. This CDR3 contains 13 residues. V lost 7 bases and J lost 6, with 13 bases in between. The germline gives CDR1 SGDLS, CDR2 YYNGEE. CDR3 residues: CASSSRPDEKLFF. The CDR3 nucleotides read TGTGCCAGCTCCTCCAGGCCGGATGAAAAACTGTTTTTT.

CDR3 bases: TGTGCCAGCAGTCCGAATGACAGGGGTGGAGGCTACACCTTC. Protein: CASSPNDRGGGYTF. The chain recombines TRBV27 with TRBJ1-2; TRBD1 matches at 8 bases. V was clipped by 5 bases and J by 8 bases; unmatched bases: 10. There are 14 residues in the CDR3. From germline, CDR1 is MNHEY and CDR2 SMNVEV (reference sequence).

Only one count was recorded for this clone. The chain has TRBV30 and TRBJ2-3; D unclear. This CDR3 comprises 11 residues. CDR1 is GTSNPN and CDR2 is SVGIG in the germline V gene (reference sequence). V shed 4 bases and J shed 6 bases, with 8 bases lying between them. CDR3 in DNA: TGTGCCTGGACAATCAGGGATACGCAGTATTTT. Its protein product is CAWTIRDTQYF. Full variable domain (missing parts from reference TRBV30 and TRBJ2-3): SQTIHQWPATLVQPVGSPLSLECTVEGTSNPNLYWYRQAAGRGLQLLFYSVGIGQISSEVPQNLSASRPQDRQFILSSKKLLLSDSGFYLCAWTIRDTQYFGPGTRLTVL.

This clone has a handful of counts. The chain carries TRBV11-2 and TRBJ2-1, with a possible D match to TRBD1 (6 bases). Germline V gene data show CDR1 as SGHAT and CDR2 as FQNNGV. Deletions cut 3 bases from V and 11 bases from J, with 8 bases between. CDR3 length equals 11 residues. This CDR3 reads CASSFGQQQFF. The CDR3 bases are TGTGCCAGCAGCTTCGGACAGCAGCAGTTCTTC.

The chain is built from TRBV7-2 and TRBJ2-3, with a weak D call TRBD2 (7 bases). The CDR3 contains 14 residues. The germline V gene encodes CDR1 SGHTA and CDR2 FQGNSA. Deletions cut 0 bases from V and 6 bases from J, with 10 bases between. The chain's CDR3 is CASSLAGGADTQYF. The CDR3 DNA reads TGTGCCAGCAGCTTAGCGGGGGGGGCGGATACGCAGTATTTT.

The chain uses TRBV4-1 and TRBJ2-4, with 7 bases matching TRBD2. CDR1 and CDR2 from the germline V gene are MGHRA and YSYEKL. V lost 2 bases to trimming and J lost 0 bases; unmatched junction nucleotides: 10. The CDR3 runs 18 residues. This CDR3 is CASSQHGGEGIAKNIQYF. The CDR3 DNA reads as TGCGCCAGCAGCCAACATGGCGGGGAGGGAATAGCCAAAAACATTCAGTACTTC.

The CDR3 loop reads CASKEGGRASGEQYF. The CDR3 DNA sequence: TGTGCCAGCAAGGAGGGCGGGAGGGCCAGTGGGGAGCAGTACTTC. V usage is TRBV27 and J usage is TRBJ2-7, with TRBD2 matching over 9 bases. The length of the CDR3 is 15 residues. Germline loops: CDR1 MNHEY, CDR2 SMNVEV (reference sequence). V lost 7 bases, J lost 7 bases, and 14 bases stayed unmatched.

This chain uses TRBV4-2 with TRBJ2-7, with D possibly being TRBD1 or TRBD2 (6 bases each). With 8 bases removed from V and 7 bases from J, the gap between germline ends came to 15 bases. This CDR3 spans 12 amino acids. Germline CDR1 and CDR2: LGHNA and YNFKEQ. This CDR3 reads CASQGGSGEQYF. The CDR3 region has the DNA TGTGCCAGCCAAGGGGGGTCCGGGGAGCAGTACTTC.

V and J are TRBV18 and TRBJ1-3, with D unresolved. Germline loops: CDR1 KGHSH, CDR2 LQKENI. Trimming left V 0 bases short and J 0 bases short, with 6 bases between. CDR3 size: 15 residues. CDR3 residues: CASSPPVGSGNTIYF. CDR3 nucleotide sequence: TGTGCCAGCTCACCACCGGTCGGCTCTGGAAACACCATATATTTT. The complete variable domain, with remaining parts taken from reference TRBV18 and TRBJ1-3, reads NAGVMQNPRHLVRRRGQEARLRCSPMKGHSHVYWYRQLPEEGLKFMVYLQKENIIDESGMPKERFSAEFPKEGPSILRIQQVVRGDSAAYFCASSPPVGSGNTIYFGEGSWLTVV.

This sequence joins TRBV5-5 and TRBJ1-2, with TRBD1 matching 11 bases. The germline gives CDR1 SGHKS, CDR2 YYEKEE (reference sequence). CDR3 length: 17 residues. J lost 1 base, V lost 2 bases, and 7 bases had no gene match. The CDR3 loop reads CASSLRDRGYLNYGYTF. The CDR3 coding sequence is TGTGCCAGCAGCTTAAGGGACAGGGGGTACCTTAACTATGGCTACACCTTC.

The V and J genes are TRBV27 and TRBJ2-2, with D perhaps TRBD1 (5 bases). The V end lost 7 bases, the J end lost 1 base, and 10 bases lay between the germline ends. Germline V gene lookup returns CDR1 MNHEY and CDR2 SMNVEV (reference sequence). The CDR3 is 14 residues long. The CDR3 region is CASTLTVNTGELFF. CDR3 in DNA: TGTGCCAGCACTTTGACAGTGAACACCGGGGAGCTGTTTTTT.

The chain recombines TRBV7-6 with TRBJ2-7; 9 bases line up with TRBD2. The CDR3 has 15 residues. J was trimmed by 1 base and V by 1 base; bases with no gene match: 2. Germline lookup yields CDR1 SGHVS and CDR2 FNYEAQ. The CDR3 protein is CASSLETSGSYEQYF. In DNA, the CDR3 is TGTGCCAGCAGCTTAGAGACTAGCGGATCCTACGAGCAGTACTTC.

The CDR3 DNA sequence: TGTGCCAGCAGCTTAGCACGCCCGACAGGGTACACTGAAGCTTTCTTT. Translating gives CASSLARPTGYTEAFF. The chain couples TRBV7-6 to TRBJ1-1, with TRBD1 identical over 7 bases. The V and J ends lost 0 bases and 3 bases, in that order; junction bases with no gene match: 7. The CDR3 is made up of 16 amino acids. Germline V gives CDR1 SGHVS, CDR2 FNYEAQ. Variable domain in full (rest from reference TRBV7-6 and TRBJ1-1): GAGVSQSPRYKVTKRGQDVALRCDPISGHVSLYWYRQALGQGPEFLTYFNYEAQQDKSGLPNDRFSAERPEGSISTLTIQRTEQRDSAMYRCASSLARPTGYTEAFFGQGTRLTVV.

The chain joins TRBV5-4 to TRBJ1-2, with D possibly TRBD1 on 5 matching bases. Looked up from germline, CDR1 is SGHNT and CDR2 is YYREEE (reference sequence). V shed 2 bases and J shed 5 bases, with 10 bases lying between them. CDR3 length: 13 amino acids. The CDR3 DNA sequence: TGTGCCAGCAGCTTAGAACAGGAATATGGCTACACCTTC. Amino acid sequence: CASSLEQEYGYTF.

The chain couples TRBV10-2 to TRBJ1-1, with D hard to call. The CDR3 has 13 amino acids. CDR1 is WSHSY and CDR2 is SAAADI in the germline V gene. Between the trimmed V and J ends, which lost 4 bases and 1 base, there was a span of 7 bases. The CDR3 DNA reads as TGCGCCAGCAGTGTTTCAGAGAACACTGAAGCTTTCTTT. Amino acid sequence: CASSVSENTEAFF.

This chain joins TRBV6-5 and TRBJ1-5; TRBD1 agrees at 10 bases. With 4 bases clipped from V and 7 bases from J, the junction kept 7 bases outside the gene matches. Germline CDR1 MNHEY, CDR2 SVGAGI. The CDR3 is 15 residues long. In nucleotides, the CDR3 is TGTGCCAGCAGTTGGGGACAGGGGCGCGAGCAGCCCCAGCATTTT. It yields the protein CASSWGQGREQPQHF.

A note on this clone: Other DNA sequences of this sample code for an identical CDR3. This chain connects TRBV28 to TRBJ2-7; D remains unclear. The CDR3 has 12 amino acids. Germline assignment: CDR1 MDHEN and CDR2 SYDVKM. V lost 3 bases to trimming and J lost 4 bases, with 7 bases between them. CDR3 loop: CASSLLGYEQYF. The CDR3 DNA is TGTGCCAGCAGTTTGCTGGGTTACGAGCAGTACTTC. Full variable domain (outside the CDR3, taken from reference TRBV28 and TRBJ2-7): DVKVTQSSRYLVKRTGEKVFLECVQDMDHENMFWYRQDPGLGLRLIYFSYDVKMKEKGDIPEGYSVSREKKERFSLILESASTNQTSMYLCASSLLGYEQYFGPGTRLTVT.

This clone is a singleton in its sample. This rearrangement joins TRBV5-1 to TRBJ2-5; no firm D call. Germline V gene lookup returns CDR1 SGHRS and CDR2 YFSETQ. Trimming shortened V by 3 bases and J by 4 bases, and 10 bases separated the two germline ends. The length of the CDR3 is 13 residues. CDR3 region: CASSSGPGETQYF. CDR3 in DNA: TGCGCCAGCAGCTCCGGGCCCGGAGAGACCCAGTACTTC.

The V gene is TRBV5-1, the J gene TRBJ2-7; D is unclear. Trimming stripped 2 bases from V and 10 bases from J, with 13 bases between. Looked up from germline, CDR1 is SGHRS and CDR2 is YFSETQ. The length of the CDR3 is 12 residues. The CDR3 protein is CASSLSQAPQYF. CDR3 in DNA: TGCGCCAGCAGCTTATCGCAAGCCCCACAGTACTTC. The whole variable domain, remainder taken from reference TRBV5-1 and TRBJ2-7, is KAGVTQTPRYLIKTRGQQVTLSCSPISGHRSVSWYQQTPGQGLQFLFEYFSETQRNKGNFPGRFSGRQFSNSRSEMNVSTLELGDSALYLCASSLSQAPQYFGPGTRLTVT.

The CDR3 sequence: CASSWASGTGEQYF. DNA for the CDR3: TGTGCCAGCAGTTGGGCTAGCGGGACTGGCGAGCAGTACTTC. V is TRBV5-4 and J is TRBJ2-7; 9 bases are a match to TRBD2. From germline, CDR1 is SGHNT and CDR2 YYREEE (reference sequence). Trimming cost V 5 bases and J 6 bases; bases outside gene matches: 9. CDR3 size: 14 residues. The full variable domain, in which reference TRBV5-4 and TRBJ2-7 provide the parts outside the CDR3, is ETGVTQSPTHLIKTRGQQVTLRCSSQSGHNTVSWYQQALGQGPQFIFQYYREEENGRGNFPPRFSGLQFPNYSSELNVNALELDDSALYLCASSWASGTGEQYFGPGTRLTVT.

CDR3 sequence: CASSLGGRAYGYTF. CDR3 coding DNA: TGTGCCAGCAGCTTAGGGGGGAGGGCTTATGGCTACACCTTC. The chain is built from TRBV11-2 and TRBJ1-2; possibly TRBD1 for D (5 bases). The germline V and J ends were trimmed by 1 base and 5 bases, with 11 bases remaining between them. Germline V gene sequence: CDR1 SGHAT, CDR2 FQNNGV. CDR3 length equals 14 residues.

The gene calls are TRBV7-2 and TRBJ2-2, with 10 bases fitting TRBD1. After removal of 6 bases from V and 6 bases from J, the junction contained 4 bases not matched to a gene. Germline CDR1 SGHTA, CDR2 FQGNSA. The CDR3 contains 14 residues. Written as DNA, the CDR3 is TGTGCCAGCAGTCATGGACAGGGGGCCGGGGAGCTGTTTTTT. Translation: CASSHGQGAGELFF.

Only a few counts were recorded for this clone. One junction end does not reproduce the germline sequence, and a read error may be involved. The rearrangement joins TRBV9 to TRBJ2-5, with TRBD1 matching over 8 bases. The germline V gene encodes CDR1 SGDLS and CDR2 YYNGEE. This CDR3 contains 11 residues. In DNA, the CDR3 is TGTGCCAGCAGTGCCGGGACAGGAATTAACTTC. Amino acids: CASSAGTGINF.

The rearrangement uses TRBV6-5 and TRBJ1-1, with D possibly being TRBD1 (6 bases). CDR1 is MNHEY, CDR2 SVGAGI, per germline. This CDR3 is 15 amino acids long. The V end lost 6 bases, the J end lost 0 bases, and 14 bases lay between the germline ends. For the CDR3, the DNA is TGTGCCAGCAGAAGACAGGACTTCATGAACACTGAAGCTTTCTTT. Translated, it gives CASRRQDFMNTEAFF.

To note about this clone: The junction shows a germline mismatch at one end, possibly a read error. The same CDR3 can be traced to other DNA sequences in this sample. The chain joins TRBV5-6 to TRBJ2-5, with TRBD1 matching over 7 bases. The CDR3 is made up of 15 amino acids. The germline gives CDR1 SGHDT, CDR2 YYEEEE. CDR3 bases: TGTGCCAGCAGCTTCTTGACAGGGTACCAAGAGACTCAGTACTTC. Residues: CASSFLTGYQETQYF.

The DNA for the CDR3 is TGTGCCTGGAGTCGGACAGGAATTAACTATGGCTACACCTTC. Translated: CAWSRTGINYGYTF. The chain combines TRBV30 with TRBJ1-2; 7 bases match TRBD1. Germline assignment: CDR1 GTSNPN and CDR2 SVGIG (reference sequence). V trimming: 2 bases; J trimming: 1 base; junction bases outside the gene matches: 4. There are 14 residues in the CDR3. Based on the CDR3 plus reference TRBV30 and TRBJ1-2, the full variable domain is SQTIHQWPATLVQPVGSPLSLECTVEGTSNPNLYWYRQAAGRGLQLLFYSVGIGQISSEVPQNLSASRPQDRQFILSSKKLLLSDSGFYLCAWSRTGINYGYTFGSGTRLTVV.

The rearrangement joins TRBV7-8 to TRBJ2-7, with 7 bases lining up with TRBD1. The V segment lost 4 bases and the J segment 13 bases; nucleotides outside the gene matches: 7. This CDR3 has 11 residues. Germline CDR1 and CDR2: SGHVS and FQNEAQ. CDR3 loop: CASSYRGTLYF. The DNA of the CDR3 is TGTGCCAGCAGCTACAGGGGAACCCTTTACTTC.

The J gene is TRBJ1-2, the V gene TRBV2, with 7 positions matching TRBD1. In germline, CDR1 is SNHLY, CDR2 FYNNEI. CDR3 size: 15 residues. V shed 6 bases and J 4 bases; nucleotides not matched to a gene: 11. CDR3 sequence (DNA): TGTGCCAGCAGCCCCGAGACAGGGCCGCTCTATGGCTACACCTTC. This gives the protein CASSPETGPLYGYTF.

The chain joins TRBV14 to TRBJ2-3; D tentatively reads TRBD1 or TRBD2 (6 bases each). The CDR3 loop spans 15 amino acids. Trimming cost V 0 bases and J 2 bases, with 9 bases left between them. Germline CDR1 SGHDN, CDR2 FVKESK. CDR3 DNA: TGTGCCAGCAGCCAAGAGGGGGGACACACAGATACGCAGTATTTT. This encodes CASSQEGGHTDTQYF.